The clone carrying this TCR beta chain was detected many times. This record belongs to a study of T cell repertoires in cytomegalovirus infection. MiXCR, applied by TCRdb to the reads, yields one record per CDR3 protein. The profile shows around 530,000 distinct CDR3 sequences, approximately 26% of them singletons. With 2 bases removed from V and 2 bases from J, the gap between germline ends came to 6 bases. Germline lookup yields CDR1 MNHEY and CDR2 SVGEGT. The CDR3 covers 13 residues. This receptor was obtained from a human donor in good health (CMV status not recorded). Some clones in this sample may be carry-over from other donors' samples. The rearrangement links TRBV6-2 or TRBV6-3 to TRBJ1-1, with a possible D match to TRBD1 (5 bases). The sequencing input was PBMCs. CDR3 nucleotides: TGTGCCAGCAGTTACGACAGTAACACTGAAGCTTTCTTT. It yields the protein CASSYDSNTEAFF.